The subject of this entry is one T cell receptor beta chain. Its antigen is currently unknown. The sample is drawn from a study of CXCR3-negative and CXCR3-positive naive CD8 T cells. The study, taken as a whole, reports: Relative to CXCR3-negative naive cells, CXCR3-positive naive cells had more hydrophobic TRB CDR3s.

5' RACE with UMI labels generated the TRB cDNA libraries. TCRdb reprocessed the 5' RACE reads; each CDR3 protein has one entry and no DNA is given. This repertoire includes some 140,000 distinct CDR3 sequences. The germline V gene has CDR1 SGHRS and CDR2 YFSETQ. The CDR3 extends over 14 amino acids. This chain links TRBV5-1 with TRBJ2-1; lacking DNA, the TRBD2 call made by TCRdb goes unchecked. Sequencing was done on a sample of naive CXCR3+ CD8+ T cells from blood. Sample subset: CD45RO-CCR7+CD27+CD95- naive CD8+ T cells expressing CXCR3 (TNR3+). The origin of this receptor is a human donor in good health. Some clones in this sample may be carry-over from other donors' samples. CDR3 sequence reads: CASTKPGLVNEQFF.